This T cell receptor beta chain was recovered during a study of T cells in localized non-small cell lung cancer. Method: immunoSEQ multiplex PCR; TCRdb's copy keeps in-frame clones and lacks some. The data show nearly 15,000 clones, with approximately 85% seen just once and around 4.2% held by the top ten. General study findings and limits: Detection in adjacent lung was observed for a median around 59 of the top 100 tumor clones.

About this clone itself: The antigen remains unidentified.

The CDR3 sequence is 14 residues long. Germline V gene lookup returns CDR1 SNHLY and CDR2 FYNNEI. Trimming pared 4 bases from V and 3 bases from J, leaving 10 bases between. The receptor's source is a woman aged 35 to 69 with stage I lung adenocarcinoma. J is TRBJ2-1 and V is TRBV2; D remains ambiguous. The specimen comprised peripheral blood, sampled before any cancer treatment. CDR3 sequence: CASSVRADYNEQFF. The CDR3 region has the DNA TGTGCCAGCAGTGTTCGAGCTGACTACAATGAGCAGTTCTTC.